Listed below are T cell receptor beta chains from one sample, sequenced in a study of blood T cell repertoires in COVID-19. Assay used: immunoSEQ multiplex PCR; TCRdb lists only in-frame clones, some missing. The top ten hold under 15% of the sample, which has 150,000 or so clones, 85% to 90% seen once. The sample was peripheral blood. The receptors derive from a man younger than 35 with COVID-19, enrolled during active disease. The CDR3 runs from the conserved cysteine through the conserved F or W. Fields, in order: CDR3 protein, V gene, J gene.

CASSLAGGEKLFF	TRBV5-1	TRBJ1-4
CASSGTSGQETQYF	TRBV19	TRBJ2-5
CASSARGRRGGDGYTF	TRBV9	TRBJ1-2
CASSAGTSNNEQFF	TRBV7-9	TRBJ2-1
CASSLSSGRAFFGYNEQFF	TRBV7-6	TRBJ2-1
CASSLPTSAPTGELFF	TRBV4-2	TRBJ2-2
CAWSSPAGEVETQYF	TRBV30	TRBJ2-5
CASTLVTSGYNEQFF	TRBV5-6	TRBJ2-1
CASSSPLAEYQETQYF	TRBV28	TRBJ2-5
CASSKERASASNTGELFF	TRBV4-3	TRBJ2-2